The 16 T cell receptor beta chains given below trace back to one sample, sequenced in a study of identical twins. TCRdb itself ran the 5' RACE reads through MiXCR, one entry per CDR3 protein. The sample lists roughly 490,000 distinct CDR3 sequences; 13% to 15% were seen once. The same sample was also used in a study of yellow fever vaccine responses in identical twins.

Sequencing was done on a sample of CD4+ T cells sorted from blood. The receptors stem from a woman between 18 and 30 years old in good health.

The rearrangement joins TRBV7-2 to TRBJ2-3; D may match TRBD1 or TRBD2 (6 bases each). The germline V and J ends were trimmed by 1 base and 6 bases, with 20 bases remaining between them. This CDR3 comprises 17 residues. The germline CDR1 and CDR2 sequences are SGHTA and FQGNSA. The CDR3 sequence: CASSLGPTRGVSDTQYF. The CDR3 region has the DNA TGTGCCAGCAGCTTAGGCCCGACTAGGGGGGTGTCGGATACGCAGTATTTT.

V is TRBV28 and J is TRBJ1-4; weak D call: TRBD1 (5 bases). V was cut by 3 bases and J by 11 bases, with 13 bases left in between. Germline values: CDR1 MDHEN, CDR2 SYDVKM. The CDR3 covers 13 residues. This CDR3 is CASSFPDRDKLFF. The CDR3 coding sequence is TGTGCCAGCAGTTTTCCTGACAGAGATAAACTGTTTTTT.

In this sample, this clonotype turned up a few times. For the CDR3, the DNA is TGTGCCAGCAGCAAGAAACAGGGGGCACTTACGATGAACACTGAAGCTTTCTTT. The encoded protein is CASSKKQGALTMNTEAFF. J is TRBJ1-1 and V is TRBV21-1; the table's D gene call, TRBD1, was not cross checked with the DNA. TRBV21-1 is described as a pseudogene. The CDR3 sequence is 18 residues long.

This clonotype was seen once. The rearrangement joins TRBV20-1 to TRBJ1-1; D may be TRBD1 (5 bases). The CDR3 has 13 amino acids. Trimming took 6 bases from V and 4 from J, leaving 15 bases between them. Germline values: CDR1 DFQATT, CDR2 SNEGSKA (reference sequence). The CDR3 DNA reads as TGCAGTGCCGGAAACCGACAGCGCACTGAAGCTTTCTTT. Protein: CSAGNRQRTEAFF.

This clonotype showed up just a few times. This rearrangement joins TRBV12-3 or TRBV12-4 to TRBJ1-4; the D gene is possibly TRBD1 (5 bases). The V and J ends lost 4 bases and 10 bases respectively, with 16 bases between them. The CDR3 consists of 14 residues. CDR3 sequence: CASSSSARGRKLFF. As DNA, the CDR3 is TGTGCCAGCAGTTCATCCGCGAGGGGCCGAAAACTGTTTTTT.

This clonotype occurred once. The chain couples TRBV12-3 or TRBV12-4 to TRBJ2-3; D uncertain. V lost 3 bases to trimming and J lost 0 bases, with 10 bases between them. The CDR3 has 15 amino acids. CDR3 loop: CASSFSGLSTDTQYF. The CDR3 nucleotides read TGTGCCAGCAGTTTTTCCGGATTAAGCACAGATACGCAGTATTTT.

This clonotype was recorded many times. The chain carries TRBV12-3 or TRBV12-4 and TRBJ2-1, with 7 nucleotides matching TRBD2. CDR3 length: 13 amino acids. V lost 9 bases to trimming and J lost 3 bases; unmatched junction nucleotides: 5. CDR3 sequence (DNA): TGTGCCAGTTCCGGGACTAACTACAATGAGCAGTTCTTC. Translated: CASSGTNYNEQFF.

This clonotype was counted at least ten times. J is TRBJ1-6 and V is TRBV7-3; TRBD1 might be the D (5 bases). Germline assignment: CDR1 SGHTA and CDR2 FQGTGA. The V end was cut by 5 bases, the J end by 9 bases, with 11 bases between. This CDR3 is built from 13 residues. CDR3 sequence: CASSAGAGSPLHF. CDR3 sequence (DNA): TGTGCCAGCAGCGCTGGGGCAGGTTCACCCCTCCACTTT. The full variable domain, completed using reference TRBV7-3 and TRBJ1-6, is GAGVSQTPSNKVTEKGKYVELRCDPISGHTALYWYRQSLGQGPEFLIYFQGTGAADDSGLPNDRFFAVRPEGSVSTLKIQRTERGDSAVYLCASSAGAGSPLHFGNGTRLTVT.

This clonotype came up once. The V gene is TRBV20-1, the J gene TRBJ1-5; D is ambiguous. CDR1 is DFQATT, CDR2 SNEGSKA, per germline (reference sequence). With 3 bases removed from V and 0 bases from J, the gap between germline ends came to 15 bases. This CDR3 has 16 residues. CDR3 bases: TGCAGTGCTAGTACCGAAAGCGGTTTTAGCAATCAGCCCCAGCATTTT. This gives the protein CSASTESGFSNQPQHF.

The genes are TRBV20-1 and TRBJ2-1; tentatively, D is TRBD2 (6 bases). Trimming shortened V by 3 bases and J by 0 bases, and 12 bases separated the two germline ends. CDR3 size: 15 residues. CDR1 is DFQATT, CDR2 SNEGSKA, per germline (reference sequence). The CDR3 protein is CSASKLTSSYNEQFF. The DNA of the CDR3 is TGCAGTGCTAGCAAGCTGACTAGCTCCTACAATGAGCAGTTCTTC.

V gene TRBV20-1 combines with J gene TRBJ2-7; 9 bases fit TRBD1. Germline V gene lookup returns CDR1 DFQATT and CDR2 SNEGSKA (reference sequence). Trimming cost V 6 bases and J 2 bases; bases outside gene matches: 11. This CDR3 contains 15 residues. CDR3 bases: TGCAGTGCCCCCCTCCCGGGGACAGGGACCTACGAGCAGTACTTC. It translates to CSAPLPGTGTYEQYF.

This clonotype was counted ten times or more. The V call is TRBV7-2, the J call TRBJ1-1; D ambiguous. V dropped 10 bases and J dropped 3 bases, with 21 bases sitting between them. CDR3 length equals 15 residues. Per germline, CDR1 SGHTA and CDR2 FQGNSA. The CDR3 here is CATLPPSGDHTEAFF. The DNA of the CDR3 is TGTGCCACATTGCCACCGTCCGGGGATCACACTGAAGCTTTCTTT.

This clonotype was picked up many times. The chain has TRBV2 and TRBJ2-1; D perhaps matches TRBD1 (6 bases). This CDR3 region has 14 residues. Looked up from germline, CDR1 is SNHLY and CDR2 is FYNNEI. V dropped 6 bases and J dropped 5 bases, with 14 bases sitting between them. CDR3 DNA sequence: TGTGCCAGCAGAAACAGGGATTTGGACAATGAGCAGTTCTTC. It is translated as CASRNRDLDNEQFF.

The V gene is TRBV10-1, the J gene TRBJ2-5; maybe TRBD1 (5 bases). This CDR3 has 13 residues. V gave up 3 bases and J gave up 3 bases, with 8 bases separating them. Per germline, CDR1 WNHNN and CDR2 SYGVQD (reference sequence). DNA for the CDR3: TGCGCCAGCAGTGATCAGACAGAAGAGACCCAGTACTTC. Amino acids: CASSDQTEETQYF.

This clonotype was picked up many times. V and J are TRBV15 and TRBJ2-5; D is uncertain. Germline V gives CDR1 LNHNV, CDR2 YYDKDF (reference sequence). V lost 1 base and J lost 2, with 5 bases in between. The CDR3 loop spans 13 amino acids. CDR3 amino acids: CATSRGRQETQYF. The CDR3 DNA follows: TGTGCCACCAGCAGAGGAAGACAAGAGACCCAGTACTTC. Drawing the rest from reference TRBV15 and TRBJ2-5, the complete variable domain is DAMVIQNPRYQVTQFGKPVTLSCSQTLNHNVMYWYQQKSSQAPKLLFHYYDKDFNNEADTPDNFQSRRPNTSFCFLDIRSPGLGDTAMYLCATSRGRQETQYFGPGTRLLVL.

This clonotype was detected only a few times. The chain recombines TRBV7-9 with TRBJ2-7; D possibly corresponds to TRBD2 (5 bases). The CDR3 has 13 amino acids. V lost 5 bases and J lost 4, with 12 bases in between. Germline values: CDR1 SEHNR, CDR2 FQNEAQ (reference sequence). CDR3 nucleotide sequence: TGTGCCAGCAGCCCGGACTCGATTTACGAGCAGTACTTC. This codes for CASSPDSIYEQYF.